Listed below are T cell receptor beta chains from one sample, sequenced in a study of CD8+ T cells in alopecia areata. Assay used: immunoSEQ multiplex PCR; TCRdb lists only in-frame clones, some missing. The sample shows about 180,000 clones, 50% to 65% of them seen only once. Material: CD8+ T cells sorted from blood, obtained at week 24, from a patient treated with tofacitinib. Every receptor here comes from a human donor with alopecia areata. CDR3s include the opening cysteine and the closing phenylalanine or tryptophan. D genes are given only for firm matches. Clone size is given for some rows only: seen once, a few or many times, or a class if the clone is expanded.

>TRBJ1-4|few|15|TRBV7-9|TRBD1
CASSFTGQGGEKLFF
TGTGCCAGCAGCTTCACTGGACAGGGGGGCGAAAAACTGTTTTTT
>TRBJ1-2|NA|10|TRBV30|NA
CASNSGGYTF
TGTGCCTCCAACTCTGGTGGCTACACCTTC
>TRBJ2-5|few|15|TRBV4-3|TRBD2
CASSQGRSGGETQYF
TGCGCCAGCAGCCAAGGGAGATCCGGGGGGGAGACCCAGTACTTC
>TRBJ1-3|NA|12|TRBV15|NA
CATSMGGNTIYF
TGTGCCACCAGCATGGGGGGAAACACCATATATTTT
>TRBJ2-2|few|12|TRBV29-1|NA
CSVVPGSGELFF
TGCAGCGTTGTGCCGGGCTCGGGGGAGCTGTTTTTT
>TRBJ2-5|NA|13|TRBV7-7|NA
CASSTGIQETQYF
TGTGCCAGCAGCACCGGGATCCAAGAGACCCAGTACTTC
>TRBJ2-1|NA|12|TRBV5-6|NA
CASSVTGNEQFF
TGTGCCAGCAGCGTGACGGGGAATGAGCAGTTCTTC
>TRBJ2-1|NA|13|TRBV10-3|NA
CAISVGTGDEQFF
TGTGCCATCAGTGTCGGCACGGGGGATGAGCAGTTCTTC
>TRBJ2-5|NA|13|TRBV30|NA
CAWSVGIQETQYF
TGTGCCTGGAGTGTGGGGATCCAAGAGACCCAGTACTTC
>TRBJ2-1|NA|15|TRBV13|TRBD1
CASSFPGQGYNEQFF
TGTGCCAGCAGCTTTCCGGGACAGGGTTACAATGAGCAGTTCTTC
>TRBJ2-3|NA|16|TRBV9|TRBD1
CASSLGTGGGTDTQYF
TGTGCCAGCAGCCTGGGGACAGGGGGGGGCACAGATACGCAGTATTTT
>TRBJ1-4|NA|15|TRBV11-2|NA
CASREPGPDGEKLFF
TGTGCCAGCAGAGAACCGGGACCTGACGGGGAAAAACTGTTTTTT
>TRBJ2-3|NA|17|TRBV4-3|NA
CASSQDRLATSTDTQYF
TGCGCCAGCAGCCAAGATCGGCTAGCGACTAGCACAGATACGCAGTATTTT
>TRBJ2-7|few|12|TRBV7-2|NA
CASSLGVVEQYF
TGTGCCAGCAGCTTAGGAGTCGTCGAGCAGTACTTC
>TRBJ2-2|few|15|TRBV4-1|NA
CASSQELGRAGELFF
TGCGCCAGCAGCCAAGAGCTGGGACGGGCCGGGGAGCTGTTTTTT
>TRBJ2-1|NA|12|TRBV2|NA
CASSEHLVDPFF
TGTGCCAGCAGTGAACACTTGGTGGATCCGTTCTTC
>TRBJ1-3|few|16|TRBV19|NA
CASSHRAEAAGNTIYF
TGTGCCAGTAGCCACAGGGCAGAAGCTGCTGGAAACACCATATATTTT
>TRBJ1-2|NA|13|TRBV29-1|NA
CSVPDRPNYGYTF
TGCAGCGTTCCCGACAGGCCTAACTATGGCTACACCTTC
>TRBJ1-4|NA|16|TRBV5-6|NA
CASSLGILGTNEKLFF
TGTGCCAGCAGCTTAGGGATCTTGGGGACTAATGAAAAACTGTTTTTT
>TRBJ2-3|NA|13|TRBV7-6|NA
CASRYSSTDTQYF
TGTGCCAGCAGATACAGCAGCACAGATACGCAGTATTTT
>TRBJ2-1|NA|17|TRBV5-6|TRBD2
CASSLAGRGLAGREQFF
TGTGCCAGCAGCTTGGCTGGGCGGGGACTAGCGGGGCGAGAGCAGTTCTTC
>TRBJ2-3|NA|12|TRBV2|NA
CASSEVGDTQYF
TGTGCCAGCAGTGAAGTGGGAGATACGCAGTATTTT
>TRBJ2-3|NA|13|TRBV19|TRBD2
CASRGGSTDTQYF
TGTGCCAGTCGCGGGGGGAGCACAGATACGCAGTATTTT
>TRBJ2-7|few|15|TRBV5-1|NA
CASSLIPGNSYEQYF
TGCGCCAGCAGCTTGATCCCAGGGAACTCCTACGAGCAGTACTTC
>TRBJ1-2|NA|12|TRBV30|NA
CAWSYLNYGYTF
TGTGCCTGGAGTTACCTTAATTATGGCTACACCTTC
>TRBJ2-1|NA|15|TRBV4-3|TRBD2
CASSQARAGGNEQFF
TGCGCCAGCAGCCAAGCTCGAGCGGGGGGGAATGAGCAGTTCTTC
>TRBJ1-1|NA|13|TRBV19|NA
CASCTGGVTEAFF
TGTGCCAGTTGTACCGGGGGGGTGACTGAAGCTTTCTTT
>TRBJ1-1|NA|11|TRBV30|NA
CAWVMNTEAFF
TGTGCCTGGGTGATGAACACTGAAGCTTTCTTT
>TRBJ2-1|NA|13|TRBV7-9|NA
CASSLGRGDEQFF
TGTGCCAGCAGCTTAGGCAGGGGCGATGAGCAGTTCTTC
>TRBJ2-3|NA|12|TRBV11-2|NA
CASSPHTDTQYF
TGTGCCAGCAGCCCCCACACAGATACGCAGTATTTT
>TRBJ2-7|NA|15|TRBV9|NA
CASSVGTASTYEQYF
TGTGCCAGCAGCGTAGGGACCGCCAGCACCTACGAGCAGTACTTC
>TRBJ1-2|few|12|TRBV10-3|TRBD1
CAIWEAGGGYTF
TGTGCCATCTGGGAGGCAGGGGGAGGCTACACCTTC